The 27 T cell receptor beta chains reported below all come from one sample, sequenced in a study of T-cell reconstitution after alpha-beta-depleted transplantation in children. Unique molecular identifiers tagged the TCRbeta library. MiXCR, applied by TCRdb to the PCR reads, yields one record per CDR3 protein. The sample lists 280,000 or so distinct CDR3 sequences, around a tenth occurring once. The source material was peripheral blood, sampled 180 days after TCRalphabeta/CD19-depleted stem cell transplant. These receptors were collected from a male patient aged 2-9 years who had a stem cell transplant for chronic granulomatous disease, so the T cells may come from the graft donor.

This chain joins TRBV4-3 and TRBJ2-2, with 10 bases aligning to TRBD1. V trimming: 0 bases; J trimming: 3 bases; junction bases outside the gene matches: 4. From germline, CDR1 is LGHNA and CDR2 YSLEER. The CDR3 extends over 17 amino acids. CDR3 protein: CASSQDVGTGDTGELFF. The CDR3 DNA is TGCGCCAGCAGCCAAGACGTTGGGACAGGGGACACCGGGGAGCTGTTTTTT.

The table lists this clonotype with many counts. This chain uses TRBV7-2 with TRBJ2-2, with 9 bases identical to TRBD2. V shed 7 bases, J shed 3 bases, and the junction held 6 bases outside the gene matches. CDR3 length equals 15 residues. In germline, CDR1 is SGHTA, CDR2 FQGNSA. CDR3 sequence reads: CASTQTSGYTGELFF. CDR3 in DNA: TGTGCCAGCACCCAGACTAGCGGCTACACCGGGGAGCTGTTTTTT.

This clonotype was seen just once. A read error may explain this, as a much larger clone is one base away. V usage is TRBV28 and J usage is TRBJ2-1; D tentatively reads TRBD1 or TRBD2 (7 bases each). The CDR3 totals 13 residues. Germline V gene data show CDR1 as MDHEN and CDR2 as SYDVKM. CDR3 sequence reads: CASTGGVYHEQFF. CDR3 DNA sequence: TGTGCCAGCACAGGGGGGGTCTACCATGAGCAGTTCTTC.

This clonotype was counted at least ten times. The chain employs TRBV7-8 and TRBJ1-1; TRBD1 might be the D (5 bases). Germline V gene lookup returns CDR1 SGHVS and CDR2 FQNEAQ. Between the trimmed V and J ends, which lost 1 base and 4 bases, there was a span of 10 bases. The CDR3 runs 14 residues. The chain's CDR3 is CASSLGRVGTEAFF. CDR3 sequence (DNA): TGTGCCAGCAGCTTAGGCAGGGTGGGCACTGAAGCTTTCTTT.

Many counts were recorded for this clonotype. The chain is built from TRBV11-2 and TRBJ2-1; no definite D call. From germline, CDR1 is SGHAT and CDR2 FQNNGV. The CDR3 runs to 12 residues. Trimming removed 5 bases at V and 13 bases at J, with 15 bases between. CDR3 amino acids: CASSRGGPLQFF. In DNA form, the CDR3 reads TGTGCCAGCAGCCGAGGCGGCCCTCTACAGTTCTTC.

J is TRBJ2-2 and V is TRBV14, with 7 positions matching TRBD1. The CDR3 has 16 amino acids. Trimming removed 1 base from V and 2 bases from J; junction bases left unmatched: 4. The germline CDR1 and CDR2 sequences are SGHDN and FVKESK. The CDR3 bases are TGTGCCAGCAGCCAAGTCAGGGGGTTCAACACCGGGGAGCTGTTTTTT. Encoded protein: CASSQVRGFNTGELFF. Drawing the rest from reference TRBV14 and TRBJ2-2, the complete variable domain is EAGVTQFPSHSVIEKGQTVTLRCDPISGHDNLYWYRRVMGKEIKFLLHFVKESKQDESGMPNNRFLAERTGGTYSTLKVQPAELEDSGVYFCASSQVRGFNTGELFFGEGSRLTVL.

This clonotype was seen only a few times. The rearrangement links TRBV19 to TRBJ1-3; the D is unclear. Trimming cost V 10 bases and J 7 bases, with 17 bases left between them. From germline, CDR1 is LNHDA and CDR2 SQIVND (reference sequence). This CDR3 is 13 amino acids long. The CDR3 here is CATGQWTKNTIYF. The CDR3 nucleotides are TGTGCCACGGGTCAATGGACGAAGAACACCATATATTTT.

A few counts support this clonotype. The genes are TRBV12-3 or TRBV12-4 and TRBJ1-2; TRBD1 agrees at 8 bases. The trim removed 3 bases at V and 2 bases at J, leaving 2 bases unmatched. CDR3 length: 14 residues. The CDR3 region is CASSFRTGNYGYTF. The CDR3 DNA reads TGTGCCAGCAGTTTTCGGACAGGGAACTATGGCTACACCTTC.

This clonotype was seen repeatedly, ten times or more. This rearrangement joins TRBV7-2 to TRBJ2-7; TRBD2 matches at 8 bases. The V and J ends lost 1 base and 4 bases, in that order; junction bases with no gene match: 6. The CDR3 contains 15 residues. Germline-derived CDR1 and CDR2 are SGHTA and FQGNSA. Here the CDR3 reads CASSLGPLADYEQYF. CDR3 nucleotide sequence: TGTGCCAGCAGCTTAGGTCCACTAGCGGATTACGAGCAGTACTTC.

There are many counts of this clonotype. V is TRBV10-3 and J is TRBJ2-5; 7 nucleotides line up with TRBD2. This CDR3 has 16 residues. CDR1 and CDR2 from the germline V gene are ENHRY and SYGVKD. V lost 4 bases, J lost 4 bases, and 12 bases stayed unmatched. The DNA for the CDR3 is TGTGCCATCAGTGGACGCGGCGGTGGGGGGGGAGAGACCCAGTACTTC. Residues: CAISGRGGGGGETQYF.

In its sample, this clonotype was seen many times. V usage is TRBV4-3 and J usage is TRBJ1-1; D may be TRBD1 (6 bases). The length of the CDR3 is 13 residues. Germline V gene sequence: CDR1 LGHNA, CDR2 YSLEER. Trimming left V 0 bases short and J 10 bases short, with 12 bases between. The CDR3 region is CASSQDPGARAFF. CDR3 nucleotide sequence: TGCGCCAGCAGCCAAGATCCGGGGGCGCGAGCTTTCTTT.

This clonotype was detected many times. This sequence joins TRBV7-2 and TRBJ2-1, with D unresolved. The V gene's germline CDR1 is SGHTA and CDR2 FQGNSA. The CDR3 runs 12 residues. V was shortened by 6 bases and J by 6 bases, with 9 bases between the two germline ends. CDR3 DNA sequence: TGTGCCAGCAGGTATATAGGCAATGAGCAGTTCTTC. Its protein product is CASRYIGNEQFF.

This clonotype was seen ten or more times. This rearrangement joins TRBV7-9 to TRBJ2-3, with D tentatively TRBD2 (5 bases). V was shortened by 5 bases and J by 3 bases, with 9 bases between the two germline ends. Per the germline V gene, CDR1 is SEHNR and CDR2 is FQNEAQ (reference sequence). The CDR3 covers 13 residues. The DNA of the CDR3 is TGTGCCAGCAGCCCCGGGATAACAGATACGCAGTATTTT. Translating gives CASSPGITDTQYF.

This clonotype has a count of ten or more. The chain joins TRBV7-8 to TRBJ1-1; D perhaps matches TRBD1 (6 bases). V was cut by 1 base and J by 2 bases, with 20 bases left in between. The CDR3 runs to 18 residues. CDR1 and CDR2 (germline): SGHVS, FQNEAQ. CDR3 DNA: TGTGCCAGCAGCTTAGAGGAGGGACACCTAAATCCAAACACTGAAGCTTTCTTT. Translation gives CASSLEEGHLNPNTEAFF.

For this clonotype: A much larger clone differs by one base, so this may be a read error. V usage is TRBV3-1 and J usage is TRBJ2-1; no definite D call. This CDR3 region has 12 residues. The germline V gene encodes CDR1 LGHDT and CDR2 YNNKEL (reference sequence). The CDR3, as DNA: TGTGTCAGCGCGTGGGGTTCCAATGAGCAGTTCTTC. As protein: CVSAWGSNEQFF.

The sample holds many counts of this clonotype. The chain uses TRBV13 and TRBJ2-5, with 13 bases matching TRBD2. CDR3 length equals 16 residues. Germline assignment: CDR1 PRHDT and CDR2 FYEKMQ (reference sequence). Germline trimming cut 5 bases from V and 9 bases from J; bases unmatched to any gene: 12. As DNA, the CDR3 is TGTGCCAGCAGCACGGGACTAGCGGGATTTGGCGAAGCCCAGTACTTC. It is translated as CASSTGLAGFGEAQYF.

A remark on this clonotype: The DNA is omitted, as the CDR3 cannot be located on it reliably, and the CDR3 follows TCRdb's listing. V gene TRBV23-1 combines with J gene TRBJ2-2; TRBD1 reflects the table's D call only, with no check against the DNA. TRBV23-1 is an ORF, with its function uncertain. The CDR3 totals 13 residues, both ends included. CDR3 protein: CASIPRPPGSCFF.

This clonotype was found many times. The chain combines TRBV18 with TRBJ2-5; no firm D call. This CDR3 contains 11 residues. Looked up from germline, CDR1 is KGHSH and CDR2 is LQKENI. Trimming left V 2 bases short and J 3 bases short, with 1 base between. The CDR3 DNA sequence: TGTGCCAGCTCACCAAAAGAGACCCAGTACTTC. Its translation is CASSPKETQYF.

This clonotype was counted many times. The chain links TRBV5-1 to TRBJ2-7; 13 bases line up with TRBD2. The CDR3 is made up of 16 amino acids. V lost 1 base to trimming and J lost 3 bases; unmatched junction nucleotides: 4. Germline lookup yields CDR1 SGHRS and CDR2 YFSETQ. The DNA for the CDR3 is TGCGCCAGCAGCTTGACTAGCGGGGGGGGCTTCTACGAGCAGTACTTC. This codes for CASSLTSGGGFYEQYF.

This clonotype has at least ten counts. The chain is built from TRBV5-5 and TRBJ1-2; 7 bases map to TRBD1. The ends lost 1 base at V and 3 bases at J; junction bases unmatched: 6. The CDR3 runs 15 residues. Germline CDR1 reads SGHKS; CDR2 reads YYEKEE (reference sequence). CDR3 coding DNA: TGTGCCAGCAGCTTGTACAGGGGAATATACTATGGCTACACCTTC. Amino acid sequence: CASSLYRGIYYGYTF.

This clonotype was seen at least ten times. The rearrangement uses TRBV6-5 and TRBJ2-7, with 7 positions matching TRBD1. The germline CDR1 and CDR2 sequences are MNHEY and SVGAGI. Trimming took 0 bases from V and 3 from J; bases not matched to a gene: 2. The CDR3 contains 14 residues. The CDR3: CASSYSQGSYEQYF. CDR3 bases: TGTGCCAGCAGTTACTCACAGGGGAGCTACGAGCAGTACTTC.

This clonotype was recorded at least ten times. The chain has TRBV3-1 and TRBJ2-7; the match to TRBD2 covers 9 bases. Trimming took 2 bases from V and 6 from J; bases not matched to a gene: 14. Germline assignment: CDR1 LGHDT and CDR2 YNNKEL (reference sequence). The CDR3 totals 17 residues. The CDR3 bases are TGTGCCAGCAGCCAATTTCCGCCGGGACTAGCAACGGGCGAGCAGTACTTC. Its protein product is CASSQFPPGLATGEQYF.

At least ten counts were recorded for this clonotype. The CDR3 DNA reads TGTGCCAGCAGTTACCCTAGCGGGGGGGCGAAGACCCAGTACTTC. Encoded protein: CASSYPSGGAKTQYF. The rearrangement links TRBV6-5 to TRBJ2-5; 12 bases map to TRBD2. The CDR3 sequence is 15 residues long. Germline V CDR1 and CDR2: MNHEY, SVGAGI. Trimming took 2 bases from V and 6 from J; bases not matched to a gene: 4.

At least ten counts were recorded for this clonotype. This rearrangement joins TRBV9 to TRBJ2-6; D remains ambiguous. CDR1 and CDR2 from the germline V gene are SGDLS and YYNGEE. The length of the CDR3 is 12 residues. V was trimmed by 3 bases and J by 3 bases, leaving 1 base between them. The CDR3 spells CASSDGANVLTF. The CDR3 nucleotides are TGTGCCAGCAGCGATGGGGCCAACGTCCTGACTTTC. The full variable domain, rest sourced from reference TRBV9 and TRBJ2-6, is DSGVTQTPKHLITATGQRVTLRCSPRSGDLSVYWYQQSLDQGLQFLIQYYNGEERAKGNILERFSAQQFPDLHSELNLSSLELGDSALYFCASSDGANVLTFGAGSRLTVL.

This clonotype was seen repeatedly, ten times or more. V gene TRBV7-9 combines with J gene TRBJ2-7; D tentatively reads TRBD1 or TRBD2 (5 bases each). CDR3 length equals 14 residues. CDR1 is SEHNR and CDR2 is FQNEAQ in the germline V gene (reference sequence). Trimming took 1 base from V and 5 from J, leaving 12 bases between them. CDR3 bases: TGTGCCAGCAGCTTAGAAGCTCGGGGCGACGAGCAGTACTTC. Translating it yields CASSLEARGDEQYF. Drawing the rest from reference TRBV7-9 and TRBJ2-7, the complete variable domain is DTGVSQNPRHKITKRGQNVTFRCDPISEHNRLYWYRQTLGQGPEFLTYFQNEAQLEKSRLLSDRFSAERPKGSFSTLEIQRTEQGDSAMYLCASSLEARGDEQYFGPGTRLTVT.

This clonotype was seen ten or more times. The CDR3 is CASSLEGRSAYEQYF. The CDR3 bases are TGTGCCAGCAGCTTAGAAGGCCGGAGTGCCTACGAGCAGTACTTC. The rearrangement uses TRBV7-9 and TRBJ2-7; D gene uncertain. This CDR3 contains 15 residues. Per the germline V gene, CDR1 is SEHNR and CDR2 is FQNEAQ (reference sequence). V was cut by 1 base and J by 2 bases, with 12 bases left in between. The whole variable domain, filled in from reference TRBV7-9 and TRBJ2-7, reads DTGVSQNPRHKITKRGQNVTFRCDPISEHNRLYWYRQTLGQGPEFLTYFQNEAQLEKSRLLSDRFSAERPKGSFSTLEIQRTEQGDSAMYLCASSLEGRSAYEQYFGPGTRLTVT.

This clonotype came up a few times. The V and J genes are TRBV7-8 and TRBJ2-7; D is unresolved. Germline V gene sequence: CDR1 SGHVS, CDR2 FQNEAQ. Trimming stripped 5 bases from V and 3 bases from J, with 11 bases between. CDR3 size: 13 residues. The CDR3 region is CASSLSWDYEQYF. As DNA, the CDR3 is TGTGCCAGCAGCCTCTCCTGGGACTACGAGCAGTACTTC.